This T cell receptor beta chain was captured in a study of cytomegalovirus exposure and HLA in healthy donors. The study ran its PCR with 60 Vbeta and 13 Jbeta primers. Measured with immunoSEQ multiplex PCR; TCRdb has only the in-frame clones, and not every one. Of 150,000 or so clones detected, 70% to 90% appear once; the ten largest clones hold more than 2%. Germline lookup yields CDR1 KGHSH and CDR2 LQKENI. V shed 5 bases and J 4 bases; nucleotides not matched to a gene: 10. This CDR3 is built from 18 residues. The receptor comes from a man aged 18 to 29 in good health and CMV-seropositive. The chain is built from TRBV18 and TRBJ2-1; 14 bases align to TRBD2. The sequenced sample consisted of PBMCs. The CDR3 nucleotides read TGTGCCAGCTCAACCGCCGGACTAGCGGGGGGCACATACAATGAGCAGTTCTTC. Amino acids: CASSTAGLAGGTYNEQFF.